Detailed here is one T cell receptor beta chain. Its target is unknown. This sample was taken from a study of CXCR3-negative and CXCR3-positive naive CD8 T cells. Study-wide findings and caveats: Partly lower CXCR3 expression followed cryopreservation, and most assays relied on fresh PBMCs. Naive CXCR3-negative cells resembled naive CXCR3-positive cells in TRBV-TRBJ usage; memory cells differed. Diversity was high in both naive subsets and much lower in memory cells.

This CDR3 contains 14 residues. The germline V gene has CDR1 MDHEN and CDR2 SYDVKM. A CD45RO-CCR7+CD27+CD95- phenotype identified naive CD8+ T cells. In preparing the TRB cDNA libraries, 5' RACE with UMI labels was used. TCRdb reprocessed the 5' RACE reads, keeping one entry per CDR3 protein, no DNA. The sample table sets out roughly 89,000 distinct CDR3 sequences. Material for sequencing was naive CXCR3- CD8+ T cells from blood. Subset in this sample: CD45RO-CCR7+CD27+CD95- naive CD8+ T cells lacking CXCR3 (TNR3-). The V and J genes are TRBV28 and TRBJ2-7; TCRdb names TRBD1, which stays unverified in the absence of DNA. The sequence was obtained from a human donor in good health. Some clones in this sample may be carry-over from other donors' samples. CDR3 protein: CASSFGRRGYEQYF.